These 15 T cell receptor beta chains originate from one sample sequenced in a study of CD8 T cells in ankylosing spondylitis. MiXCR, run by TCRdb on the 5' RACE reads, gives a single entry per CDR3 protein. Of under 200,000 distinct CDR3 sequences listed, 10% to 15% were seen once; the top ten hold about 11%. The sample comprised blood, either unsorted or a sorted T cell fraction (not recorded which). The receptors here all came from a female donor with ankylosing spondylitis or in good health (not recorded which).

Notes on this clonotype: Possible read error: a much larger clone is one base away. The chain employs TRBV29-1 and TRBJ2-7; D uncertain. The J call could be wrong; TRBJ2-1 is a better fit for the DNA end. In germline, CDR1 is SQVTM, CDR2 ANQGSEA. CDR3 size: 11 residues. The DNA for the CDR3 is TGCAGCGTTGAAAGTCAAAACGAGCAGTTCTTC. This gives the protein CSVESQNEQFF.

The rearrangement joins TRBV7-2 to TRBJ1-2; no clear D. CDR3 length equals 12 residues. Trimming took 5 bases from V and 8 from J, leaving 12 bases between them. Germline V lookup: CDR1 SGHTA, CDR2 FQGNSA. CDR3: CASSPPPDGYTF. The CDR3 DNA reads as TGTGCCAGCAGCCCCCCCCCAGACGGCTACACCTTC.

This clonotype was counted only a few times. V gene TRBV29-1 combines with J gene TRBJ2-7; no firm D call. With 5 bases removed from V and 5 bases from J, the gap between germline ends came to 16 bases. This CDR3 is 13 amino acids long. The germline V gene has CDR1 SQVTM and CDR2 ANQGSEA. The CDR3 here is CSVNSALDHEQYF. CDR3 sequence (DNA): TGCAGCGTTAACTCTGCTCTTGACCACGAGCAGTACTTC.

The rearrangement links TRBV20-1 to TRBJ2-7; no firm D call. This CDR3 contains 13 residues. Germline-derived CDR1 and CDR2 are DFQATT and SNEGSKA (reference sequence). V lost 1 base, J lost 0 bases, and 7 bases lay in between. The CDR3 spells CSARVGISYEQYF. In DNA form, the CDR3 reads TGCAGTGCTAGAGTCGGTATCTCCTACGAGCAGTACTTC.

This clonotype was seen a handful of times. The rearrangement uses TRBV30 and TRBJ1-2; D gene ambiguous. Between the trimmed V and J ends, which lost 0 bases and 3 bases, there was a span of 14 bases. The CDR3 consists of 15 residues. Germline CDR1 reads GTSNPN; CDR2 reads SVGIG (reference sequence). CDR3 bases: TGTGCCTGGAGTGTACTGACTCTCGGCCACTATGGCTACACCTTC. Translation: CAWSVLTLGHYGYTF.

In this sample, this clonotype turned up a few times. The rearrangement uses TRBV7-2 and TRBJ1-1; 11 nucleotides agree with TRBD1. Germline CDR1 is SGHTA and CDR2 is FQGNSA. The CDR3 has 15 amino acids. With V trimmed by 2 bases and J by 4 bases, 3 bases remained unmatched. The CDR3 bases are TGTGCCAGCAGCTTACAGGGGACAGGGGGCACTGAAGCTTTCTTT. Its translation is CASSLQGTGGTEAFF.

This clonotype was detected ten times or more. J is TRBJ1-5 and V is TRBV7-2; D gene ambiguous. Looked up from germline, CDR1 is SGHTA and CDR2 is FQGNSA. With 3 bases removed from V and 3 bases from J, the gap between germline ends came to 9 bases. The CDR3 has 14 residues. The DNA for the CDR3 is TGTGCCAGCAGCTTTGCAGGAGTCAATCAGCCCCAGCATTTT. This gives the protein CASSFAGVNQPQHF. The full variable domain, with the rest looked up from reference TRBV7-2 and TRBJ1-5, is GAGVSQSPSNKVTEKGKDVELRCDPISGHTALYWYRQSLGQGLEFLIYFQGNSAPDKSGLPSDRFSAERTGGSVSTLTIQRTQQEDSAVYLCASSFAGVNQPQHFGDGTRLSIL.

This clonotype was detected ten times or more. This chain uses TRBV27 with TRBJ2-1; maybe TRBD1 (8 bases). V was pared by 6 bases and J by 4 bases, with 16 bases between. This CDR3 contains 15 residues. The germline CDR1 and CDR2 sequences are MNHEY and SMNVEV (reference sequence). The CDR3 coding sequence is TGTGCCAGCAGACTAACAGGGGGAGGGTACAATGAGCAGTTCTTC. It is translated as CASRLTGGGYNEQFF.

This clonotype was observed at least ten times. The J gene is TRBJ2-1, the V gene TRBV3-1; no reliable D call. This CDR3 is built from 14 residues. V lost 1 base to trimming and J lost 7 bases, with 11 bases between them. Germline CDR1 LGHDT, CDR2 YNNKEL (reference sequence). The CDR3 DNA sequence: TGTGCCAGCAGCCAAGTATCAAATCGGAATGAGCAGTTCTTC. Residues: CASSQVSNRNEQFF.

This clonotype was observed at least ten times. The chain uses TRBV25-1 and TRBJ2-1, with D maybe TRBD2 (5 bases). Per germline, CDR1 MGHDK and CDR2 SYGVNS. The CDR3 has 16 amino acids. V was cut by 10 bases and J by 8 bases, with 27 bases left in between. In nucleotides, the CDR3 is TGTGCCATCCTCCCATCACTAGTAAGTAGTCCCGATGAGCAGTTCTTC. It is translated as CAILPSLVSSPDEQFF.

This clonotype was recorded at least ten times. The chain is built from TRBV7-2 and TRBJ2-7; either TRBD1 or TRBD2 may supply D (5 bases each). The CDR3 loop spans 13 amino acids. From germline, CDR1 is SGHTA and CDR2 FQGNSA. The germline V and J ends were trimmed by 1 base and 8 bases, with 12 bases remaining between them. Here the CDR3 reads CASSLVGVGQQYF. In DNA form, the CDR3 reads TGTGCCAGCAGCTTAGTGGGGGTTGGCCAGCAGTACTTC.

In its sample, this clonotype was seen many times. The genes are TRBV20-1 and TRBJ2-3; 9 bases align to TRBD1. CDR1 and CDR2 from the germline V gene are DFQATT and SNEGSKA (reference sequence). This CDR3 has 15 amino acids. V lost 0 bases, J lost 2 bases, and 3 bases stayed unmatched. The chain's CDR3 is CSAREGDRDTDTQYF. The DNA of the CDR3 is TGCAGTGCTAGAGAAGGGGACAGGGACACAGATACGCAGTATTTT.

This clonotype showed up many times. The chain couples TRBV20-1 to TRBJ2-3, with TRBD2 matching over 9 bases. The CDR3 extends over 16 amino acids. CDR1 and CDR2 from the germline V gene are DFQATT and SNEGSKA (reference sequence). The V and J ends lost 1 base and 2 bases, in that order; junction bases with no gene match: 7. CDR3 loop: CSARALAGGLTDTQYF. The CDR3 DNA reads TGCAGTGCTAGAGCTCTGGCGGGAGGGCTCACAGATACGCAGTATTTT.

CDR3 in amino acids: CASLLGDLKGNQPQHF. The CDR3 bases are TGTGCCAGCCTACTCGGGGACCTCAAAGGCAATCAGCCCCAGCATTTT. J is TRBJ1-5 and V is TRBV28; D might be TRBD1 (5 bases). The germline V gene encodes CDR1 MDHEN and CDR2 SYDVKM. Trimming stripped 8 bases from V and 2 bases from J, with 19 bases between. The CDR3 runs to 16 residues. Combining the CDR3 with reference TRBV28 and TRBJ1-5 gives the whole variable domain DVKVTQSSRYLVKRTGEKVFLECVQDMDHENMFWYRQDPGLGLRLIYFSYDVKMKEKGDIPEGYSVSREKKERFSLILESASTNQTSMYLCASLLGDLKGNQPQHFGDGTRLSIL.

The rearrangement links TRBV12-3 or TRBV12-4 to TRBJ2-1; TRBD1 aligns across 12 bases. The CDR3 sequence is 14 residues long. Trimming removed 7 bases from V and 7 bases from J; junction bases left unmatched: 5. The CDR3 nucleotides are TGTGCCAGCACCTCGGGACAGGGGGCAAATGAGCAGTTCTTC. This sequence encodes CASTSGQGANEQFF.